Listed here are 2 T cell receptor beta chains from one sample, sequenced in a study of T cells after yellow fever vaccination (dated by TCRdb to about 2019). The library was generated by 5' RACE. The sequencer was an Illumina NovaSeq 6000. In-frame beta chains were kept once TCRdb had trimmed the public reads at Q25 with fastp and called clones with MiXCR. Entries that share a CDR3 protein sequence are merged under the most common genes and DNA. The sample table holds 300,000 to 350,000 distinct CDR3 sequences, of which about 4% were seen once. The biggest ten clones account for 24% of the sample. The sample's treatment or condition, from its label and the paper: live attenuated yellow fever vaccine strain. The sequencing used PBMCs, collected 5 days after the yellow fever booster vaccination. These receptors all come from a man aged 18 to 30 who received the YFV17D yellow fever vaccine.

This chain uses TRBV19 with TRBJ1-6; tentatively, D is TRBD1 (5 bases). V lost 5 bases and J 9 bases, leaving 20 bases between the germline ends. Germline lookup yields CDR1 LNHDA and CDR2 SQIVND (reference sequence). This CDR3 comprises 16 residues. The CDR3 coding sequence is TGTGCCAGTAGTGTTTGGTCAGGGTCGGGCGGTTCACCCCTCCACTTT. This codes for CASSVWSGSGGSPLHF.

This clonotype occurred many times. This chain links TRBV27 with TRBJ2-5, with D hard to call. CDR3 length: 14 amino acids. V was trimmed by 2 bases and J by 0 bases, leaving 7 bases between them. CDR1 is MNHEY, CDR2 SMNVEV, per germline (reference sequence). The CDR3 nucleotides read TGTGCCAGCAGTTTAAGCATGTACCAAGAGACCCAGTACTTC. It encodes CASSLSMYQETQYF.